Below, 5 T cell receptor beta chains from the same sample are listed, as sequenced in a study of graft-versus-host responses after intestinal transplantation. No antigen is known for these receptors. Profiling relied on immunoSEQ multiplex PCR, and the TCRdb table lists in-frame clones only, not all of them. This sample has more than 85,000 clones, with just over 90% found just once. The input for sequencing was unstimulated CD8+ T cells sorted from spleen or lymph node cells, taken before intestinal transplant. The receptors were sampled from a human donor who received an intestinal transplant.

The CDR3 DNA reads as TGTGCCAGCAGCCCCGGGAGCGGGGCCGCTAACTATGGCTACACCTTC. As protein: CASSPGSGAANYGYTF. V usage is TRBV11-2 and J usage is TRBJ1-2; the D gene is possibly TRBD1 (5 bases). Trimming cost V 5 bases and J 0 bases, with 16 bases left between them. Germline-derived CDR1 and CDR2 are SGHAT and FQNNGV. The CDR3 runs 16 residues.

The gene calls are TRBV7-9 and TRBJ1-2, with D tentatively TRBD1 (6 bases). Germline CDR1 is SEHNR and CDR2 is FQNEAQ (reference sequence). V dropped 5 bases and J dropped 3 bases, with 16 bases sitting between them. There are 15 residues in the CDR3. CDR3: CASSPPGAADYGYTF. The CDR3 DNA reads TGTGCCAGCAGCCCCCCAGGGGCTGCGGACTATGGCTACACCTTC. The full variable domain, its missing parts supplied by reference TRBV7-9 and TRBJ1-2, is DTGVSQNPRHKITKRGQNVTFRCDPISEHNRLYWYRQTLGQGPEFLTYFQNEAQLEKSRLLSDRFSAERPKGSFSTLEIQRTEQGDSAMYLCASSPPGAADYGYTFGSGTRLTVV.

The gene calls are TRBV15 and TRBJ1-1; 8 positions agree with TRBD1. This CDR3 has 17 residues. The V and J ends lost 3 bases and 4 bases, in that order; junction bases with no gene match: 13. CDR1 and CDR2 (germline): LNHNV, YYDKDF (reference sequence). Here the CDR3 DNA reads TGTGCCACCAGCAGGGAAGGACAGGGAGATATGGGCACTGAAGCTTTCTTT. Amino acids: CATSREGQGDMGTEAFF.

This clone was seen only a few times. V is TRBV4-3 and J is TRBJ1-4, with D possibly being TRBD1 (6 bases). In germline, CDR1 is LGHNA, CDR2 YSLEER. V was trimmed by 4 bases and J by 0 bases, leaving 18 bases between them. The CDR3 is made up of 18 amino acids. The CDR3 reads CASSPGRGFGATNEKLFF. In DNA, the CDR3 is TGCGCCAGCAGCCCAGGGAGGGGGTTCGGAGCAACTAATGAAAAACTGTTTTTT.

The chain couples TRBV7-6 to TRBJ2-7; 7 bases are shared with TRBD2. Trimming took 1 base from V and 0 from J; bases not matched to a gene: 6. The CDR3 has 16 amino acids. From germline, CDR1 is SGHVS and CDR2 FNYEAQ. CDR3 in DNA: TGTGCCAGCAGCTTAGGGGGCGGGGGACTCTCCTACGAGCAGTACTTC. This translates into CASSLGGGGLSYEQYF.